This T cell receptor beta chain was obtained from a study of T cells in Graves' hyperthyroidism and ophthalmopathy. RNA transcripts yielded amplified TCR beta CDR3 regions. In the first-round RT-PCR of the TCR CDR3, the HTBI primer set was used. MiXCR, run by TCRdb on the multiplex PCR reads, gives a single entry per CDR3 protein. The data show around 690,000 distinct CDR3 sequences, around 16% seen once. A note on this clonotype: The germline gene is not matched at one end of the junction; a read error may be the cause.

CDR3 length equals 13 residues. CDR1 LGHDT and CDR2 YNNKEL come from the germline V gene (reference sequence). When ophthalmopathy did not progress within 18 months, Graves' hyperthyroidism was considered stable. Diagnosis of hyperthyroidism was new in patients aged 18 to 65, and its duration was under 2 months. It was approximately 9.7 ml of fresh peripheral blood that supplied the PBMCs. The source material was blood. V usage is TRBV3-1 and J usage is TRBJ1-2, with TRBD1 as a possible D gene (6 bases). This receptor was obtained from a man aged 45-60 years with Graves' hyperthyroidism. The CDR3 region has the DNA TGTGCCAGCAGCCCCCAGGGGAACTATGGCTGCACCTTC. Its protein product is CASSPQGNYGCTF.